Following are 14 T cell receptor beta chains from one sample sequenced in a study of shared clonotypes between healthy human individuals (dated by TCRdb to 2018 to 2020). The library relied on the immunoSEQ multiplex PCR assay. TCRdb holds this immuneACCESS table with in-frame rearrangements only. Some clones are missing; in checked studies, unresolved V genes explain under half, and the rest has no known cause. This sample holds around 2.1 million clones; approximately 94% were observed only once. The ten largest make up more than 1.5% of the sample. For the CD8 naive samples, CD45RO-negative cells were positively selected for CCR7, yielding a CD45RA+CCR7+ population from which TemRA cells were excluded. Material: naive CD8+ T cells from PBMCs. According to the study, the label for this sample's cell subset or site signals: CD45RA+CCR7+. The receptor set was obtained from a man between 18 and 29 years old in good health. Some clones in this sample may be carry-over from other donors' samples.

The gene calls are TRBV6-4 and TRBJ2-3; 10 nucleotides match TRBD2. The CDR3 is 17 amino acids. Germline CDR1 reads MRHNA; CDR2 reads SNTAGT. Unmatched junction bases numbered 11, after V lost 0 bases and J lost 8 bases. CDR3 in DNA: TGTGCCAGCAGTGACTCGTCTGGAGCGGGAGGGCCTGGTACGCAGTATTTT. This codes for CASSDSSGAGGPGTQYF.

This sequence joins TRBV27 and TRBJ1-2; 8 bases are a match to TRBD1. Looked up from germline, CDR1 is MNHEY and CDR2 is SMNVEV (reference sequence). Trimming cost V 6 bases and J 4 bases; bases outside gene matches: 10. CDR3 length: 15 residues. The CDR3 sequence is CASRYRQGLGYGYTF. DNA for the CDR3: TGTGCCAGCAGGTACCGACAGGGGTTAGGCTATGGCTACACCTTC.

The rearrangement joins TRBV6-4 to TRBJ2-1; 8 bases match TRBD2. Germline CDR1 reads MRHNA; CDR2 reads SNTAGT. This CDR3 comprises 16 residues. With V trimmed by 5 bases and J by 2 bases, 8 bases remained unmatched. The CDR3 is CASSPWISGAYNEQFF. CDR3 sequence (DNA): TGTGCCAGCAGTCCTTGGATTAGCGGGGCCTACAATGAGCAGTTCTTC.

The chain links TRBV7-3 to TRBJ2-1; D perhaps matches TRBD1 (5 bases). This CDR3 has 15 residues. The germline V and J ends were trimmed by 5 bases and 6 bases, with 17 bases remaining between them. The germline gives CDR1 SGHTA, CDR2 FQGTGA. The CDR3 DNA is TGTGCCAGCAGCGCGATACTGACAGCTTCCAATGAGCAGTTCTTC. Translating gives CASSAILTASNEQFF.

The chain recombines TRBV9 with TRBJ2-5; no reliable D call. The CDR3 contains 13 residues. Germline V lookup: CDR1 SGDLS, CDR2 YYNGEE. V lost 0 bases and J lost 1, with 4 bases in between. The CDR3 sequence is CASSVASQETQYF. The DNA of the CDR3 is TGTGCCAGCAGCGTAGCCAGCCAAGAGACCCAGTACTTC.

V usage is TRBV27 and J usage is TRBJ2-7, with a weak D call TRBD1 (5 bases). Germline loops: CDR1 MNHEY, CDR2 SMNVEV (reference sequence). Trimming removed 6 bases from V and 3 bases from J, with 18 bases in between. The length of the CDR3 is 15 residues. CDR3 amino acids: CASSPGQGYLYEQYF. Here the CDR3 DNA reads TGTGCCAGCAGCCCCGGGCAGGGCTACCTCTACGAGCAGTACTTC.

This sequence joins TRBV7-8 and TRBJ1-6; the match to TRBD1 covers 8 bases. Unmatched junction bases numbered 4, after V lost 2 bases and J lost 7 bases. Germline CDR1 SGHVS, CDR2 FQNEAQ. CDR3 length: 15 amino acids. CDR3 loop: CASSLQGAGNSPLHF. The CDR3 nucleotides read TGTGCCAGCAGCTTACAGGGGGCGGGAAATTCACCCCTCCACTTT.

The rearrangement joins TRBV9 to TRBJ2-2; TRBD1 might be the D (6 bases). This CDR3 spans 14 amino acids. Looked up from germline, CDR1 is SGDLS and CDR2 is YYNGEE. The germline V and J ends were trimmed by 4 bases and 10 bases, with 17 bases remaining between them. The CDR3 protein is CASSTRTVKTELFF. The CDR3 bases are TGTGCCAGCAGCACACGGACAGTTAAGACGGAGCTGTTTTTT.

The chain couples TRBV11-1 to TRBJ2-2; no clear D gene. Germline V gene lookup returns CDR1 SGHAT and CDR2 FQDESV (reference sequence). Trimming removed 1 base from V and 1 base from J, with 7 bases in between. This CDR3 has 15 residues. The CDR3 reads CASSLVGWNTGELFF. The CDR3, as DNA: TGTGCCAGCAGCTTAGTGGGCTGGAACACCGGGGAGCTGTTTTTT.

V and J are TRBV5-1 and TRBJ2-1, with a weak D call TRBD1 (8 bases). The germline CDR1 and CDR2 sequences are SGHRS and YFSETQ. The CDR3 is 19 amino acids. Trimming removed 2 bases from V and 4 bases from J, with 25 bases in between. The CDR3 is CASSFTTGVFLAEYNEQFF. The CDR3 DNA reads TGCGCCAGCAGCTTCACGACAGGGGTCTTCCTAGCGGAATACAATGAGCAGTTCTTC.

The rearrangement links TRBV5-1 to TRBJ2-7; TRBD1 is a possible D gene (6 bases). The CDR3 loop spans 16 amino acids. Trimming pared 1 base from V and 4 bases from J, leaving 18 bases between. In germline, CDR1 is SGHRS, CDR2 YFSETQ. DNA for the CDR3: TGCGCCAGCAGCTTGTTCCATGAAAGGGGGTGGTACGAGCAGTACTTC. This codes for CASSLFHERGWYEQYF.

CDR3 bases: TGTGCCAGCAAGGTGTGGGGGACCCCCACGGGGGAGCTGTTTTTT. It specifies CASKVWGTPTGELFF. The chain employs TRBV27 and TRBJ2-2; D could derive from TRBD1 or TRBD2 (5 bases each). This CDR3 has 15 residues. Germline V gives CDR1 MNHEY, CDR2 SMNVEV (reference sequence). Trimming shortened V by 7 bases and J by 8 bases, and 20 bases separated the two germline ends.

This clone has a single count. This chain uses TRBV5-1 with TRBJ2-7; D possibly uses TRBD1 or TRBD2 (5 bases each). V gave up 0 bases and J gave up 6 bases, with 16 bases separating them. Germline V gives CDR1 SGHRS, CDR2 YFSETQ. There are 15 residues in the CDR3. The DNA for the CDR3 is TGCGCCAGCAGCTTGGCCGGGGTTGGGACGGTCGAGCAGTACTTC. Its translation is CASSLAGVGTVEQYF.

As DNA, the CDR3 is TGTGCCAGCAGGGCCGGCACAGGGACTATTGGCTATAAACCGGAGGAAGCTTTCTTT. The encoded protein is CASRAGTGTIGYKPEEAFF. The chain joins TRBV7-9 to TRBJ1-1, with a possible D match to TRBD1 (6 bases). Germline lookup yields CDR1 SEHNR and CDR2 FQNEAQ (reference sequence). The CDR3 loop spans 19 amino acids. V lost 6 bases and J lost 8, with 34 bases in between. Filled out from reference TRBV7-9 and TRBJ1-1, the complete variable domain reads DTGVSQNPRHKITKRGQNVTFRCDPISEHNRLYWYRQTLGQGPEFLTYFQNEAQLEKSRLLSDRFSAERPKGSFSTLEIQRTEQGDSAMYLCASRAGTGTIGYKPEEAFFGQGTRLTVV.